This T cell receptor (beta chain) was documented in a study of immune evolution from preneoplasia to lung adenocarcinoma. Comment on this clone: Its target is unknown.

The CDR3 covers 16 residues. CDR1 is LNHNV, CDR2 YYDKDF, per germline (reference sequence). Trimming took 2 bases from V and 8 from J, leaving 19 bases between them. Sequencing used immunoSEQ multiplex PCR; TCRdb keeps in-frame clones, though not all of them. The sample shows around 4,000 clones, roughly 84% of them seen only once. Study-level points and caveats: Normal lung had the highest top T cell clone frequencies. Normal lung had highest clonality; later lesions appeared denser, more diverse.

Material: FFPE minimally invasive lung adenocarcinoma tissue. The rearrangement uses TRBV15 and TRBJ2-4, with D tentatively TRBD1 (5 bases). This TCR was recovered from a person in their sixties or seventies with lung adenocarcinoma. The CDR3 DNA follows: TGTGCCACCAGCAGAACAACTAAAGCGACAGTGGACATTCAGTACTTC. It specifies CATSRTTKATVDIQYF.